This entry features one T cell receptor beta chain sequence. The record originates from a study of blood T cell repertoires in COVID-19. Sequencing was performed with immunoSEQ multiplex PCR; in TCRdb, only in-frame clones are kept and a portion is missing. The sample has 75,000 to 85,000 clones, approximately 86% seen once; the top ten hold about 18%. V was clipped by 2 bases and J by 7 bases, with 15 bases between them. The germline CDR1 and CDR2 sequences are SGDLS and YYNGEE. The CDR3 covers 15 residues. This TCR was sampled from a human donor in a cohort sampled during active COVID-19. The chain recombines TRBV9 with TRBJ2-2, with D possibly being TRBD2 (7 bases). The sequenced material came from peripheral blood. The CDR3 spells CASSVSGGSVGELFF. The CDR3 DNA follows: TGTGCCAGCAGCGTTTCGGGGGGCTCGGTCGGGGAGCTGTTTTTT.